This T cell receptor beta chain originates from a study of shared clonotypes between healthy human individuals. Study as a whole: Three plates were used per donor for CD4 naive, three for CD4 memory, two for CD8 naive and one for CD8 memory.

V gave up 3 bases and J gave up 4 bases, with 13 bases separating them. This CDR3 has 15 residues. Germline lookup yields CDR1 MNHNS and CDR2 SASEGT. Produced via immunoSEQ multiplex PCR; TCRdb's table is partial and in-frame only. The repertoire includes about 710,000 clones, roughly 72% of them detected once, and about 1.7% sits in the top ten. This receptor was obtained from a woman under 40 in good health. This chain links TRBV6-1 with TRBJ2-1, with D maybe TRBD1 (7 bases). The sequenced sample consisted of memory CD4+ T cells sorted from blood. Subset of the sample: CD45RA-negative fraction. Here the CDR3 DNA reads TGTGCCAGCAGTGAGGGCAGGGGGGTTTACAATGAGCAGTTCTTC. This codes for CASSEGRGVYNEQFF.